The 24 T cell receptor beta chains below all came from one sample that was sequenced in a study of T cell responses to AZD1222 COVID-19 vaccine. Measured with immunoSEQ multiplex PCR; TCRdb has only the in-frame clones, and not every one. The sample lists more than 20,000 clones; roughly 84% were seen once. Sample: peripheral blood, taken 28 days after the second AZD1222 dose. Source of these receptors: an adult who received the AZD1222 COVID-19 vaccine.

This clone was counted a few times. This chain uses TRBV30 with TRBJ2-2, with a weak D call TRBD1 (5 bases). This CDR3 region has 14 residues. Trimming took off 1 base at V and 3 bases at J, with 9 bases between the two ends. Germline assignment: CDR1 GTSNPN and CDR2 SVGIG (reference sequence). Written as DNA, the CDR3 is TGTGCCTGGAGTGGGGGCGCGGACACCGGGGAGCTGTTTTTT. This sequence encodes CAWSGGADTGELFF.

The genes are TRBV29-1 and TRBJ2-5, with 7 bases fitting TRBD1. The junction had 3 bases not matched to a gene; V was cut back by 3 bases and J by 5 bases. This CDR3 is built from 12 residues. The V gene's germline CDR1 is SQVTM and CDR2 ANQGSEA. DNA for the CDR3: TGCAGCGTTGAGTCAGGGGGTGAGACCCAGTACTTC. Its translation is CSVESGGETQYF. Supplemented by reference TRBV29-1 and TRBJ2-5, the full variable domain reads SAVISQKPSRDICQRGTSLTIQCQVDSQVTMMFWYRQQPGQSLTLIATANQGSEATYESGFVIDKFPISRPNLTFSTLTVSNMSPEDSSIYLCSVESGGETQYFGPGTRLLVL.

This clone appeared once. J is TRBJ2-3 and V is TRBV28; 9 bases line up with TRBD2. This CDR3 comprises 19 residues. Germline assignment: CDR1 MDHEN and CDR2 SYDVKM. V shed 8 bases and J 2 bases; nucleotides not matched to a gene: 20. Written as DNA, the CDR3 is TGTGCCAGCCAGGGGACTAGCAATCTAATAGGTGCGTACACAGATACGCAGTATTTT. The encoded protein is CASQGTSNLIGAYTDTQYF.

V is TRBV5-1 and J is TRBJ2-3; D is unresolved. Trimming removed 1 base from V and 0 bases from J, with 6 bases in between. Germline CDR1 is SGHRS and CDR2 is YFSETQ. This CDR3 has 14 amino acids. The CDR3 spells CASSLMDSTDTQYF. The CDR3 DNA reads TGCGCCAGCAGCTTGATGGACAGCACAGATACGCAGTATTTT.

This clone was recorded only once. This sequence joins TRBV18 and TRBJ1-1; D not resolved. V lost 5 bases, J lost 0 bases, and 7 bases lay in between. Germline loops: CDR1 KGHSH, CDR2 LQKENI. The CDR3 length is 13 residues. The CDR3 sequence: CASSVDLNTEAFF. The CDR3 DNA sequence: TGTGCCAGCTCAGTTGACCTGAACACTGAAGCTTTCTTT.

The chain combines TRBV10-3 with TRBJ1-5, with D possibly being TRBD1 (6 bases). Germline CDR1 ENHRY, CDR2 SYGVKD. The length of the CDR3 is 13 residues. The V end was cut by 6 bases, the J end by 7 bases, with 13 bases between. Here the CDR3 reads CAIRGQFNQPQHF. CDR3 nucleotide sequence: TGTGCCATCAGGGGACAATTTAACCAGCCCCAGCATTTT.

The CDR3 DNA reads as TGTGCCAGCAGCTTGGTGGGACTAGCGGATTACGAGCAGTACTTC. Its protein is CASSLVGLADYEQYF. J is TRBJ2-7 and V is TRBV5-8; 11 bases are a match to TRBD2. Trimming removed 0 bases from V and 4 bases from J; junction bases left unmatched: 3. The germline CDR1 and CDR2 sequences are SGHTS and YDEGEE. The CDR3 runs to 15 residues.

The J gene is TRBJ1-2, the V gene TRBV6-2 or TRBV6-3, with a weak D call TRBD1 (5 bases). The germline gives CDR1 MNHEY, CDR2 SVGEGT. The CDR3 is 15 residues long. Trimming shortened V by 5 bases and J by 0 bases, and 13 bases separated the two germline ends. DNA of the CDR3: TGTGCCAGCAGTCGCTGGGACGGAGCTAACTATGGCTACACCTTC. It specifies CASSRWDGANYGYTF.

In this sample, this clone is large. The chain joins TRBV9 to TRBJ2-1; D ambiguous. This CDR3 region has 15 residues. Trimming took off 2 bases at V and 2 bases at J, with 11 bases between the two ends. Germline assignment: CDR1 SGDLS and CDR2 YYNGEE. CDR3 residues: CASSVQGNTYNEQFF. Written as DNA, the CDR3 is TGTGCCAGCAGCGTGCAAGGGAACACCTACAATGAGCAGTTCTTC.

The rearrangement links TRBV30 to TRBJ1-2; D call uncertain. Germline CDR1 is GTSNPN and CDR2 is SVGIG (reference sequence). The CDR3 runs to 12 residues. Between the trimmed V and J ends, which lost 8 bases and 2 bases, there was a span of 12 bases. The CDR3 DNA reads as TGTGCCGGACTCGGCCTAAACTATGGCTACACCTTC. It translates to CAGLGLNYGYTF. Together with reference TRBV30 and TRBJ1-2, the CDR3 gives the full variable domain: SQTIHQWPATLVQPVGSPLSLECTVEGTSNPNLYWYRQAAGRGLQLLFYSVGIGQISSEVPQNLSASRPQDRQFILSSKKLLLSDSGFYLCAGLGLNYGYTFGSGTRLTVV.

The J gene is TRBJ1-5, the V gene TRBV6-5; 7 bases align to TRBD1. Germline CDR1 reads MNHEY; CDR2 reads SVGAGI. The V gene end was trimmed by 5 bases and the J gene end by 6 bases; junction bases not matched to a gene: 7. The length of the CDR3 is 14 residues. CDR3 sequence: CASSRQGTGQPQHF. Written as DNA, the CDR3 is TGTGCCAGCAGTAGACAGGGCACGGGTCAGCCCCAGCATTTT.

This chain connects TRBV15 to TRBJ2-7; 8 bases line up with TRBD2. V was pared by 3 bases and J by 4 bases, with 5 bases of the junction left unmatched. The CDR3 spans 14 residues. The V gene's germline CDR1 is LNHNV and CDR2 YYDKDF (reference sequence). The CDR3 sequence is CATSRAGGPYEQYF. DNA of the CDR3: TGTGCCACCAGCAGGGCGGGAGGACCTTACGAGCAGTACTTC.

This clone showed up just once. The chain employs TRBV28 and TRBJ2-7, with 7 bases fitting TRBD2. Germline V gene lookup returns CDR1 MDHEN and CDR2 SYDVKM. Trimming cost V 2 bases and J 3 bases; bases outside gene matches: 10. The CDR3 covers 16 residues. The CDR3 DNA reads TGTGCCAGCAGTTTAGGACCTGAGCGGACTAGCTACGAGCAGTACTTC. Translation gives CASSLGPERTSYEQYF.

This clone appeared once. This sequence joins TRBV18 and TRBJ2-1; the match to TRBD2 covers 13 bases. The CDR3 spans 14 residues. V lost 9 bases, J lost 6 bases, and 5 bases stayed unmatched. Germline-derived CDR1 and CDR2 are KGHSH and LQKENI. As DNA, the CDR3 is TGTGCCAGTTCCGGACTAGCGGGAGCCAATGAGCAGTTCTTC. Protein sequence: CASSGLAGANEQFF.

The chain links TRBV28 to TRBJ1-4, with D hard to call. V was pared by 6 bases and J by 0 bases, with 8 bases between. The CDR3 loop spans 14 amino acids. Per the germline V gene, CDR1 is MDHEN and CDR2 is SYDVKM. As DNA, the CDR3 is TGTGCCAGCAGACGGGGTTCAACTAATGAAAAACTGTTTTTT. Translating it yields CASRRGSTNEKLFF.

The gene calls are TRBV28 and TRBJ1-1, with D maybe TRBD1 (5 bases). Deletions cut 2 bases from V and 4 bases from J, with 20 bases between. The CDR3 contains 17 residues. The germline V gene has CDR1 MDHEN and CDR2 SYDVKM. The CDR3 is CASSLAGYHLRGTEAFF. DNA of the CDR3: TGTGCCAGCAGTTTAGCGGGGTACCATCTTAGGGGCACTGAAGCTTTCTTT.

The chain employs TRBV9 and TRBJ2-7, with D perhaps matching TRBD1 or TRBD2 (6 bases each). V lost 0 bases and J lost 4, with 11 bases in between. Germline-derived CDR1 and CDR2 are SGDLS and YYNGEE. This CDR3 comprises 14 residues. The CDR3 reads CASSVGQGRYEQYF. CDR3 in DNA: TGTGCCAGCAGCGTAGGCCAGGGGAGGTACGAGCAGTACTTC.

The genes are TRBV6-6 and TRBJ1-6, with 8 bases that match TRBD1. Germline V gene lookup returns CDR1 MNHNY and CDR2 SVGAGI (reference sequence). With V trimmed by 5 bases and J by 7 bases, 4 bases remained unmatched. The CDR3 has 14 amino acids. Here the CDR3 DNA reads TGTGCCAGCAGTCTGGGACAGGTGAATTCACCCCTCCACTTT. This codes for CASSLGQVNSPLHF.

The chain joins TRBV28 to TRBJ2-1; the match to TRBD2 covers 13 bases. The germline CDR1 and CDR2 sequences are MDHEN and SYDVKM. Losses at the gene ends were 6 bases for V and 7 bases for J; bases not matched to a gene: 9. This CDR3 is 16 amino acids long. The CDR3, as DNA: TGTGCCAGCAGCCAAACCGGACTAGCGGGAGCTAATGAGCAGTTCTTC. This translates into CASSQTGLAGANEQFF.

The J gene is TRBJ2-7, the V gene TRBV5-4, with 9 nucleotides matching TRBD2. CDR1 is SGHNT and CDR2 is YYREEE in the germline V gene (reference sequence). The CDR3 loop spans 14 amino acids. J gave up 1 base and V 3 bases, and 2 bases lay outside the gene matches. CDR3 DNA sequence: TGTGCCAGCAGCTCCGGACTAGCGTCCTACGAGCAGTACTTC. It encodes CASSSGLASYEQYF. Full variable domain (outside the CDR3, taken from reference TRBV5-4 and TRBJ2-7): ETGVTQSPTHLIKTRGQQVTLRCSSQSGHNTVSWYQQALGQGPQFIFQYYREEENGRGNFPPRFSGLQFPNYSSELNVNALELDDSALYLCASSSGLASYEQYFGPGTRLTVT.

The chain uses TRBV27 and TRBJ2-2; D unresolved. The germline V and J ends were trimmed by 2 bases and 1 base, with 11 bases remaining between them. There are 16 residues in the CDR3. CDR1 and CDR2 from the germline V gene are MNHEY and SMNVEV (reference sequence). The CDR3 DNA follows: TGTGCCAGCAGTTTAATGTCGCAGGTGAACACCGGGGAGCTGTTTTTT. This gives the protein CASSLMSQVNTGELFF.

This chain connects TRBV11-2 to TRBJ2-1; D unresolved. V was trimmed by 4 bases and J by 2 bases, leaving 9 bases between them. CDR3 length: 14 amino acids. Germline CDR1 is SGHAT and CDR2 is FQNNGV. The CDR3 here is CASSSSGPYNEQFF. The CDR3 region has the DNA TGTGCCAGCAGCTCCTCCGGGCCCTACAATGAGCAGTTCTTC.

The rearrangement joins TRBV24-1 to TRBJ1-2; 9 bases are shared with TRBD1. Germline loops: CDR1 KGHDR, CDR2 SFDVKD. Germline trimming cut 7 bases from V and 3 bases from J; bases unmatched to any gene: 8. CDR3 length: 15 residues. CDR3 DNA: TGTGCCACCAGCAGAGGGGACAGGGTCGACTATGGCTACACCTTC. Translating it yields CATSRGDRVDYGYTF.

The V gene is TRBV5-1, the J gene TRBJ2-1; D may be TRBD1 (7 bases). CDR1 SGHRS and CDR2 YFSETQ come from the germline V gene. V dropped 3 bases and J dropped 6 bases, with 16 bases sitting between them. The CDR3 is 15 residues long. CDR3 sequence: CASSSPGRGVNEQFF. The CDR3 region has the DNA TGCGCCAGCAGCTCCCCCGGCAGGGGGGTCAATGAGCAGTTCTTC.